What follows are 29 T cell receptor beta chains derived from one specimen sequenced in a study of CD8+ T cells in alopecia areata. Treatment: oral pan-JAK inhibitor, 5-10 mg twice daily. Sequencing used cDNA as its template, made by extracting RNA and reverse transcribing it. Method: immunoSEQ multiplex PCR; TCRdb's copy keeps in-frame clones and lacks some. The table records some 200,000 clones, 50% to 60% of them present only once. Here the sequenced sample was CD4+ T cells sorted from blood, taken at week 4, from a patient treated with tofacitinib. The receptors derive from a human donor with alopecia areata.

The chain joins TRBV29-1 to TRBJ2-7; D remains unclear. The CDR3 sequence is 10 residues long. V shed 5 bases and J shed 5 bases, with 7 bases lying between them. CDR1 and CDR2 from the germline V gene are SQVTM and ANQGSEA. The CDR3: CSVRRDEQYF. The CDR3 coding sequence is TGCAGCGTTAGAAGGGACGAGCAGTACTTC.

The chain links TRBV7-9 to TRBJ2-3; D unresolved. The CDR3 extends over 14 amino acids. V was clipped by 4 bases and J by 2 bases, with 10 bases between them. Germline V lookup: CDR1 SEHNR, CDR2 FQNEAQ (reference sequence). The CDR3 DNA is TGTGCCAGCAGCTCGGACGGATTCACAGATACGCAGTATTTT. It specifies CASSSDGFTDTQYF.

The table lists this clone with a few counts. In nucleotides, the CDR3 is TGTGCCAGTAGTTCGTTTTACCAAGAGACCCAGTACTTC. Translating gives CASSSFYQETQYF. The chain has TRBV19 and TRBJ2-5; D gene unclear. This CDR3 is built from 13 residues. The V gene lost 5 bases and the J gene lost 0 bases, with 7 bases spanning the gap. Per germline, CDR1 LNHDA and CDR2 SQIVND (reference sequence). Variable domain in full (rest from reference TRBV19 and TRBJ2-5): DGGITQSPKYLFRKEGQNVTLSCEQNLNHDAMYWYRQDPGQGLRLIYYSQIVNDFQKGDIAEGYSVSREKKESFPLTVTSAQKNPTAFYLCASSSFYQETQYFGPGTRLLVL.

Details on this clone: The same CDR3 arises from other DNA sequences in this sample as well. This rearrangement joins TRBV6-5 to TRBJ1-2, with D unresolved. CDR3 length: 13 amino acids. Per germline, CDR1 MNHEY and CDR2 SVGAGI. Deletions cut 2 bases from V and 2 bases from J, with 6 bases between. The CDR3 nucleotides are TGTGCCAGCAGTTACGACACAAACTATGGCTACACCTTC. It yields the protein CASSYDTNYGYTF.

This clone was seen only a few times. CDR3 bases: TGTGCCAGCAGTTTATCCCAGGCCCTCTCCTACGAGCAGTACTTC. It specifies CASSLSQALSYEQYF. The rearrangement joins TRBV28 to TRBJ2-7, with D unresolved. There are 15 residues in the CDR3. Trimming removed 1 base from V and 0 bases from J, with 10 bases in between. Germline-derived CDR1 and CDR2 are MDHEN and SYDVKM.

Concerning this clone: The sample holds other DNA sequences that translate to the same CDR3. The gene calls are TRBV5-1 and TRBJ1-5, with 8 positions matching TRBD1. The CDR3 is made up of 14 amino acids. Germline V gene data show CDR1 as SGHRS and CDR2 as YFSETQ. After removal of 4 bases from V and 2 bases from J, the junction contained 2 bases not matched to a gene. CDR3 DNA: TGCGCCAGCAGCCCGGGACAGGGCAATCAGCCCCAGCATTTT. This sequence encodes CASSPGQGNQPQHF. Filled out from reference TRBV5-1 and TRBJ1-5, the complete variable domain reads KAGVTQTPRYLIKTRGQQVTLSCSPISGHRSVSWYQQTPGQGLQFLFEYFSETQRNKGNFPGRFSGRQFSNSRSEMNVSTLELGDSALYLCASSPGQGNQPQHFGDGTRLSIL.

J is TRBJ1-5 and V is TRBV30; D call uncertain. The CDR3 has 12 amino acids. Germline V gives CDR1 GTSNPN, CDR2 SVGIG (reference sequence). V gave up 5 bases and J gave up 6 bases, with 11 bases separating them. CDR3 in amino acids: CAWGRSGQPQHF. As DNA, the CDR3 is TGTGCCTGGGGAAGGAGCGGTCAGCCCCAGCATTTT.

This clone was detected a few times. CDR3 bases: TGCAGCGTTGACACCTTGGGGGATACGCAGTATTTT. As protein: CSVDTLGDTQYF. The chain uses TRBV29-1 and TRBJ2-3; D is undetermined. Trimming took 3 bases from V and 6 from J, leaving 10 bases between them. Germline-derived CDR1 and CDR2 are SQVTM and ANQGSEA. The CDR3 spans 12 residues.

The genes are TRBV30 and TRBJ1-2; no firm D call. The V end lost 1 base, the J end lost 8 bases, and 11 bases lay between the germline ends. This CDR3 spans 12 amino acids. Germline V lookup: CDR1 GTSNPN, CDR2 SVGIG (reference sequence). The CDR3 DNA is TGTGCCTGGAGTGGGGGTCGAGAAGGCTACACCTTC. Amino acids: CAWSGGREGYTF.

The J gene is TRBJ1-2, the V gene TRBV29-1; D not resolved. CDR1 is SQVTM, CDR2 ANQGSEA, per germline. The V end was cut by 7 bases, the J end by 6 bases, with 6 bases between. The CDR3 extends over 9 amino acids. DNA of the CDR3: TGCAGCGAGGGAGATGGCTACACCTTC. Its protein product is CSEGDGYTF.

The chain couples TRBV29-1 to TRBJ2-7; tentatively, D is TRBD1 (6 bases). V was trimmed by 3 bases and J by 10 bases, leaving 16 bases between them. Germline V gene data show CDR1 as SQVTM and CDR2 as ANQGSEA. The CDR3 totals 12 residues. CDR3 sequence: CSVDINREGQYF. CDR3 coding DNA: TGCAGCGTTGATATCAACAGGGAAGGACAGTACTTC.

This clone came up many times. The chain has TRBV28 and TRBJ1-1; 8 bases are a match to TRBD1. The germline gives CDR1 MDHEN, CDR2 SYDVKM. The ends lost 6 bases at V and 7 bases at J; junction bases unmatched: 4. CDR3 size: 12 residues. CDR3 DNA: TGTGCCAGCAGATATGACAGGGGTGAAGCTTTCTTT. It is translated as CASRYDRGEAFF.

CDR3 protein: CASSPRQGGTDTQYF. CDR3 nucleotides: TGTGCCAGCAGCCCTCGACAGGGGGGGACAGATACGCAGTATTTT. V is TRBV11-3 and J is TRBJ2-3; 9 bases line up with TRBD1. In germline, CDR1 is SGHNT, CDR2 YENEEA. The CDR3 consists of 15 residues. Trimming at V came to 5 bases and at J to 3 bases, leaving 6 bases not matched to a gene.

This clone was found a few times. The rearrangement joins TRBV9 to TRBJ2-1; 15 positions match TRBD2. Germline V gene lookup returns CDR1 SGDLS and CDR2 YYNGEE. The CDR3 length is 20 residues. V was pared by 3 bases and J by 0 bases, with 10 bases of the junction left unmatched. The chain's CDR3 is CASSAGLAGGPGSSYNEQFF. In nucleotides, the CDR3 is TGTGCCAGCAGCGCCGGACTAGCGGGGGGGCCAGGGAGCTCCTACAATGAGCAGTTCTTC.

The rearrangement uses TRBV5-4 and TRBJ2-1, with 12 nucleotides matching TRBD2. Trimming took 0 bases from V and 0 from J; bases not matched to a gene: 7. The CDR3 spans 19 residues. Germline V gene sequence: CDR1 SGHNT, CDR2 YYREEE (reference sequence). This chain's CDR3 is CASSLGSSGGALSYNEQFF. The CDR3, as DNA: TGTGCCAGCAGCTTGGGGTCTAGCGGGGGGGCCCTCTCCTACAATGAGCAGTTCTTC.

This clone was observed a few times. The chain is built from TRBV23-1 and TRBJ2-2; D unclear. TRBV23-1 is sorted into the ORF group, with uncertain function. The CDR3 covers 12 residues. V dropped 3 bases and J dropped 4 bases, with 3 bases sitting between them. The CDR3 sequence is CASSHPTGELFF. The CDR3 region has the DNA TGCGCCAGCAGTCATCCCACCGGGGAGCTGTTTTTT.

The chain couples TRBV30 to TRBJ1-5; D is undetermined. The germline V gene has CDR1 GTSNPN and CDR2 SVGIG (reference sequence). Trimming left V 5 bases short and J 5 bases short, with 7 bases between. The CDR3 spans 11 residues. The CDR3 bases are TGTGCCTGGGGGAGGGATCAGCCCCAGCATTTT. The encoded protein is CAWGRDQPQHF.

The rearrangement uses TRBV25-1 and TRBJ2-1, with 10 bases fitting TRBD1. CDR3 length: 13 amino acids. After removal of 4 bases from V and 16 bases from J, the junction contained 10 bases not matched to a gene. Germline CDR1 MGHDK, CDR2 SYGVNS. The CDR3, as DNA: TGTGCCAGCAGTGGGACAGGGGGTCGTCTGTCTTTCTTC. It encodes CASSGTGGRLSFF.

Notes on this clone: The same CDR3 also results from other DNA sequences found in this sample. The chain is built from TRBV30 and TRBJ1-1; D not certain. The CDR3 runs to 13 residues. Between the trimmed V and J ends, which lost 1 base and 1 base, there was a span of 7 bases. Germline loops: CDR1 GTSNPN, CDR2 SVGIG (reference sequence). This CDR3 reads CAWSATENTEAFF. CDR3 DNA: TGTGCCTGGAGTGCCACTGAGAACACTGAAGCTTTCTTT.

The chain employs TRBV2 and TRBJ2-7, with 8 bases matching TRBD1. With 6 bases clipped from V and 2 bases from J, the junction kept 12 bases outside the gene matches. Germline V gene lookup returns CDR1 SNHLY and CDR2 FYNNEI. CDR3 length: 16 residues. Here the CDR3 DNA reads TGTGCCAGCAGAGAACCCCGGGACAGGCCCACCTACGAGCAGTACTTC. It translates to CASREPRDRPTYEQYF.

The chain combines TRBV7-2 with TRBJ2-1, with D possibly matching TRBD2 (6 bases). Germline V CDR1 and CDR2: SGHTA, FQGNSA. Trimming cost V 1 base and J 3 bases, with 10 bases left between them. This CDR3 contains 15 residues. The CDR3 coding sequence is TGTGCCAGCAGCTTAGATCGGGGGAGCTACAATGAGCAGTTCTTC. Protein: CASSLDRGSYNEQFF.

The chain employs TRBV6-5 and TRBJ2-2; D might be TRBD1 or TRBD2, each matching 5 bases. The CDR3 is made up of 11 amino acids. Between the trimmed V and J ends, which lost 6 bases and 8 bases, there was a span of 7 bases. Germline CDR1 is MNHEY and CDR2 is SVGAGI. The chain's CDR3 is CASRWGGELFF. Written as DNA, the CDR3 is TGTGCCAGCAGGTGGGGGGGGGAGCTGTTTTTT.

The count of this clone is one. The chain links TRBV2 to TRBJ1-5; 8 nucleotides match TRBD1. V was pared by 4 bases and J by 3 bases, with 2 bases of the junction left unmatched. Germline V gene data show CDR1 as SNHLY and CDR2 as FYNNEI. The CDR3 contains 14 residues. The CDR3 spells CASSAGGPNQPQHF. The CDR3, as DNA: TGTGCCAGCAGTGCAGGGGGCCCCAATCAGCCCCAGCATTTT.

This clone was recorded a few times. The J gene is TRBJ1-2, the V gene TRBV5-1, with D possibly being TRBD1 (5 bases). The CDR3 is 13 residues long. The germline gives CDR1 SGHRS, CDR2 YFSETQ. V was cut by 4 bases and J by 2 bases, with 9 bases left in between. The CDR3 DNA follows: TGCGCCAGCAGCCAGCAGGGAAACTATGGCTACACCTTC. Amino acids: CASSQQGNYGYTF.

This chain joins TRBV7-2 and TRBJ1-5, with D maybe TRBD1 (5 bases). V lost 5 bases and J lost 0, with 14 bases in between. CDR3 length: 16 amino acids. CDR1 and CDR2 (germline): SGHTA, FQGNSA. The CDR3 region is CASSRRTGLSNQPQHF. DNA of the CDR3: TGTGCCAGCAGCCGCCGGACGGGGCTTAGCAATCAGCCCCAGCATTTT.

The chain carries TRBV29-1 and TRBJ1-4, with D unresolved. Trimming removed 5 bases from V and 3 bases from J, with 4 bases in between. CDR1 is SQVTM, CDR2 ANQGSEA, per germline. The CDR3 runs 11 residues. CDR3 DNA sequence: TGCAGCGTTCTGGCTAATGAAAAACTGTTTTTT. Protein sequence: CSVLANEKLFF.

There are a few counts of this clone. The V and J genes are TRBV15 and TRBJ1-4, with D maybe TRBD1 (5 bases). Germline V gives CDR1 LNHNV, CDR2 YYDKDF (reference sequence). Trimming removed 6 bases from V and 7 bases from J, with 21 bases in between. This CDR3 is built from 16 residues. DNA of the CDR3: TGTGCCACCAGGTCCATAGTCACCGCGGGGGGTGAAAAACTGTTTTTT. It yields the protein CATRSIVTAGGEKLFF. Drawing the rest from reference TRBV15 and TRBJ1-4, the complete variable domain is DAMVIQNPRYQVTQFGKPVTLSCSQTLNHNVMYWYQQKSSQAPKLLFHYYDKDFNNEADTPDNFQSRRPNTSFCFLDIRSPGLGDTAMYLCATRSIVTAGGEKLFFGSGTQLSVL.

This clone was recorded a few times. The chain is built from TRBV29-1 and TRBJ2-7; 8 nucleotides line up with TRBD1. Germline CDR1 SQVTM, CDR2 ANQGSEA. The CDR3 is 13 amino acids. After removal of 6 bases from V and 5 bases from J, the junction contained 9 bases not matched to a gene. The CDR3 spells CSVLRTGQHEQYF. CDR3 nucleotides: TGCAGCGTGCTTAGGACAGGGCAGCACGAGCAGTACTTC.

This clone was detected once. The V and J genes are TRBV27 and TRBJ2-1, with 14 bases aligning to TRBD2. The V gene's germline CDR1 is MNHEY and CDR2 SMNVEV (reference sequence). V lost 4 bases and J lost 10; bases outside the gene matches: 9. This CDR3 comprises 16 residues. The chain's CDR3 is CASSSWGTSGSGEQFF. CDR3 nucleotides: TGTGCCAGCAGTTCATGGGGGACTAGCGGGAGTGGAGAGCAGTTCTTC.